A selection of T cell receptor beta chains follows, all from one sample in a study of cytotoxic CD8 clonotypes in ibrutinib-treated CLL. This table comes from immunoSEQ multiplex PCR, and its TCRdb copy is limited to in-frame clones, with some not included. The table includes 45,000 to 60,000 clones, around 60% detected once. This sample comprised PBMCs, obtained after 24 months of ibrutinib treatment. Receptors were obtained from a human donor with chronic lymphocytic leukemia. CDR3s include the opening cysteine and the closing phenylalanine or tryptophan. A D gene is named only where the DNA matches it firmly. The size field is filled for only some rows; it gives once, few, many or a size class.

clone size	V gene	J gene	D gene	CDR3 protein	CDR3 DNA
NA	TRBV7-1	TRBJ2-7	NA	CASSFGASYEQYF	TGTGCCAGCAGCTTCGGGGCCTCCTACGAGCAGTACTTC
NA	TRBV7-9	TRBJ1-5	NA	CASSLGLNQPQHF	TGTGCCAGCAGCTTAGGGTTAAATCAGCCCCAGCATTTT
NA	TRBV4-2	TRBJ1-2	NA	CASSQEGGASGYGYTF	TGTGCCAGCAGCCAAGAGGGGGGGGCTAGCGGCTATGGCTACACCTTC
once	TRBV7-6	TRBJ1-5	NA	CASSLGGAGNQPQHF	TGTGCCAGCAGCTTAGGGGGGGCCGGCAATCAGCCCCAGCATTTT
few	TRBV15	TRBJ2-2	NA	CATSRPGQGTGELFF	TGTGCCACCAGCAGGCCGGGCCAAGGCACCGGGGAGCTGTTTTTT
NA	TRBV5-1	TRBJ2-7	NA	CASSFRVGYEQYF	TGCGCCAGCAGCTTCAGAGTAGGTTACGAGCAGTACTTC
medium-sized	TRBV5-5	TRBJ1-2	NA	CASSLVGHYGYTF	TGTGCCAGCAGCTTGGTGGGGCACTATGGCTACACCTTC
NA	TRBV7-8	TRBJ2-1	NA	CASSPDYFEQFF	TGTGCCAGCAGCCCAGACTATTTTGAGCAGTTCTTC
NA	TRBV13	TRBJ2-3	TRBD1	CASSSPTGLRDTQYF	TGTGCCAGCAGCTCGCCGACAGGGCTTAGGGATACGCAGTATTTT
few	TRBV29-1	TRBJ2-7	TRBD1	CSVDATGTYEQYF	TGCAGCGTTGACGCGACAGGGACCTACGAGCAGTACTTC
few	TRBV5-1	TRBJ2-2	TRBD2	CASSLVQGGRNGELFF	TGCGCCAGCAGCTTGGTCCAGGGAGGGAGAAACGGGGAGCTGTTTTTT
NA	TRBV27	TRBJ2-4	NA	CASSFSVKNIQYF	TGTGCCAGCAGTTTTTCAGTTAAAAACATTCAGTACTTC
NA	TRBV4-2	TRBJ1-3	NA	CASSRESSGNTIYF	TGTGCCAGCAGCCGCGAGAGCTCTGGAAACACCATATATTTT
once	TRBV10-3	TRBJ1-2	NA	CAISGRGEWYGYTF	TGTGCCATCAGTGGAAGAGGGGAGTGGTATGGCTACACCTTC
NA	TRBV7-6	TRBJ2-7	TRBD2	CASSLAGLAGYEQYF	TGTGCCAGCAGCTTAGCGGGACTAGCAGGCTACGAGCAGTACTTC
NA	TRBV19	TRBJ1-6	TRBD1	CASSKRQGVNSPLHF	TGTGCCAGTAGCAAACGACAGGGGGTTAATTCACCCCTCCACTTT
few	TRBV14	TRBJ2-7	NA	CASSHAGGGYEQYF	TGTGCCAGCAGCCATGCAGGGGGAGGATACGAGCAGTACTTC
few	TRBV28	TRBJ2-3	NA	CASSAGTDTQYF	TGTGCCAGCAGCGCCGGGACAGATACGCAGTATTTT
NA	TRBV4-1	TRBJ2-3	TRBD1	CASSQADRGLSTDTQYF	TGCGCCAGCAGCCAAGCGGACAGGGGATTATCCACAGATACGCAGTATTTT
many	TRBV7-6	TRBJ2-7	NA	CASSLGVSPNPSF	TGTGCCAGCAGCTTAGGAGTTAGCCCAAATCCATCATTC
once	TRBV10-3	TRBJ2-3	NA	CAISGMPDTQYF	TGTGCCATCAGTGGAATGCCAGATACGCAGTATTTT
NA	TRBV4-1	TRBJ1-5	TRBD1	CASSHAGQGNQPQHF	TGCGCCAGCAGCCACGCGGGACAGGGGAATCAGCCCCAGCATTTT
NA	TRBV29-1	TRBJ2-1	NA	CSVGRGGLSDEQFF	TGCAGCGTTGGAAGGGGAGGCTTATCCGATGAGCAGTTCTTC
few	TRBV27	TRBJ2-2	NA	CASSLSQGTGELFF	TGTGCCAGCAGTTTAAGTCAGGGAACCGGGGAGCTGTTTTTT
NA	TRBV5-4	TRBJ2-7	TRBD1	CASSLEGASYEQYF	TGTGCCAGCAGCTTGGAGGGGGCGAGCTACGAGCAGTACTTC
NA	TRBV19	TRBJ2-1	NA	CASSRGSSYNEQFF	TGTGCCAGTAGTCGGGGTAGCTCCTACAATGAGCAGTTCTTC
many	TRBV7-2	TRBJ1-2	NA	CASSLTDYGYTF	TGTGCCAGCAGCTTAACAGACTATGGCTACACCTTC
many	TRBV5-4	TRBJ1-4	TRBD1	CASSRGQVEEKLFF	TGTGCCAGCAGCCGGGGACAGGTGGAAGAAAAACTGTTTTTT
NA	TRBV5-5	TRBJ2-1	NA	CASTPNEQEFF	TGTGCCAGCACCCCGAACGAGCAGGAGTTCTTC
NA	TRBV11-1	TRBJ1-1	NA	CASSFHPANTEAFF	TGTGCCAGCAGCTTCCATCCGGCTAACACTGAAGCTTTCTTT
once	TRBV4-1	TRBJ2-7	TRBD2	CASSQLLRGSNEQYF	TGCGCCAGCAGCCAACTCTTGCGGGGGAGTAACGAGCAGTACTTC
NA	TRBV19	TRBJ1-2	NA	CASAGMGRYGYTF	TGTGCCAGCGCAGGGATGGGGAGATATGGCTACACCTTC
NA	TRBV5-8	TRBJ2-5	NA	CASSLEETQYF	TGTGCCAGCAGCTTGGAAGAGACCCAGTACTTC
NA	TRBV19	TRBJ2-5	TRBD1	CASRTTGAETQYF	TGTGCCAGTAGAACGACAGGGGCAGAGACCCAGTACTTC
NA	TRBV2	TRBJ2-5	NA	CASTGTQGTQYF	TGTGCCAGCACCGGGACCCAGGGGACCCAGTACTTC
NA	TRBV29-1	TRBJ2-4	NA	CSVGLQEAKNIQYF	TGCAGCGTTGGATTGCAGGAGGCCAAAAACATTCAGTACTTC
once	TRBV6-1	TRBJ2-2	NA	CASSEQSWAGELFF	TGTGCCAGCAGTGAACAGTCGTGGGCCGGGGAGCTGTTTTTT
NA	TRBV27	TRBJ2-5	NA	CASSSRQGRTQYF	TGTGCCAGCAGTTCTCGTCAGGGGAGGACCCAGTACTTC
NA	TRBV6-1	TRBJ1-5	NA	CASSVGQGRVANQPQHF	TGTGCCAGCAGTGTCGGTCAGGGGCGAGTAGCTAATCAGCCCCAGCATTTT
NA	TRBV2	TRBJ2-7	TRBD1	CANTGGLYEQYF	TGTGCCAACACAGGGGGTCTTTACGAGCAGTACTTC
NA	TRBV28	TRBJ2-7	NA	CASSSPTPQPYF	TGTGCCAGCAGTTCCCCAACTCCGCAACCGTACTTC
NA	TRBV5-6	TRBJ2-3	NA	CASSFGYDTQYF	TGTGCCAGCAGCTTCGGTTACGATACGCAGTATTTT
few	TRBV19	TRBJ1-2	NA	CASSITAIYGYTF	TGTGCCAGTAGTATAACGGCGATATATGGCTACACCTTC